This entry features one T cell receptor (beta chain) sequence. Its matching antigen is unknown. Sequenced by immunoSEQ multiplex PCR; TCRdb stores in-frame clones only, minus some. Of fewer than 20,000 clones in the sample, under 85% were seen once. The unexposed donors gave CD4+ T cells in about 2011-2018, prior to COVID-19. CD4+ T cells were isolated from the cells after about nine days of culture. Unexposed-donor CD4+ T cells were probed with SARS-CoV-2 S/N and four cold-coronavirus spikes, cells permitting. These data belong to a study of CD4 T cells in relation to SARS-CoV-2 and coronaviruses. With V trimmed by 3 bases and J by 4 bases, 8 bases remained unmatched. The CDR3 is 16 amino acids. Germline lookup yields CDR1 SGHAT and CDR2 FQNNGV. Overall study results and limits: Monoreactive clones expanded significantly more to SARS-CoV-2 than crossreactive clones did.

The sample was CD4+ T cells from PBMCs, cultured in vitro. The receptor was isolated from a human donor in good health. The chain uses TRBV11-2 and TRBJ2-1; 8 bases are shared with TRBD2. The CDR3 is CASSFLHSGVYNEQFF. CDR3 nucleotides: TGTGCCAGCAGCTTCCTTCATAGCGGGGTATACAATGAGCAGTTCTTC.